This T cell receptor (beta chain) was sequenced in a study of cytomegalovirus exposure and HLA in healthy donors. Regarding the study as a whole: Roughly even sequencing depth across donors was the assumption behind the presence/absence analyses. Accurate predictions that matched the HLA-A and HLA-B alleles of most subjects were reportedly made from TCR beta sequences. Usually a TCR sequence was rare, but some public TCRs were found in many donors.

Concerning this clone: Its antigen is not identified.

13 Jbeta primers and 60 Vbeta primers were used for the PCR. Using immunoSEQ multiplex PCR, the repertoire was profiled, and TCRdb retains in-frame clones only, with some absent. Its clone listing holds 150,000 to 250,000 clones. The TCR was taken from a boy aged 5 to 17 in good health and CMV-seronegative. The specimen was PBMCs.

The CDR3 region has the DNA TGCAGTGTATCCGAAGCAGAGACCCAGTACTTC. Protein: CSVSEAETQYF. The rearrangement joins TRBV20-1 to TRBJ2-5; D is ambiguous. The CDR3 contains 11 residues. Trimming left V 7 bases short and J 4 bases short, with 10 bases between. Germline V gene sequence: CDR1 DFQATT, CDR2 SNEGSKA (reference sequence).